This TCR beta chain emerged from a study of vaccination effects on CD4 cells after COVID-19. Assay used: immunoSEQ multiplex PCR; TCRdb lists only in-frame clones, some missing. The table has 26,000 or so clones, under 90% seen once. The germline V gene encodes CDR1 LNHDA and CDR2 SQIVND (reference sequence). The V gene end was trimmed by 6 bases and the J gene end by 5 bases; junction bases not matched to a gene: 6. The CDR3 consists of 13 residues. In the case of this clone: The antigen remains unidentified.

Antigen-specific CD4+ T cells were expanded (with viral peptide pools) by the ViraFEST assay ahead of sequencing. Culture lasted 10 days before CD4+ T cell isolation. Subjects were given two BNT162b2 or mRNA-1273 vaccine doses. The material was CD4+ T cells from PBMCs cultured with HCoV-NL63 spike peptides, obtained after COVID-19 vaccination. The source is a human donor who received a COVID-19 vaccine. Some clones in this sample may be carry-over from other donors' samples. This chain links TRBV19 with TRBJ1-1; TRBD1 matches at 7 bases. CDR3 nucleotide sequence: TGTGCCAGTAGCCGACAGGGACGGACTGAAGCTTTCTTT. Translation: CASSRQGRTEAFF.